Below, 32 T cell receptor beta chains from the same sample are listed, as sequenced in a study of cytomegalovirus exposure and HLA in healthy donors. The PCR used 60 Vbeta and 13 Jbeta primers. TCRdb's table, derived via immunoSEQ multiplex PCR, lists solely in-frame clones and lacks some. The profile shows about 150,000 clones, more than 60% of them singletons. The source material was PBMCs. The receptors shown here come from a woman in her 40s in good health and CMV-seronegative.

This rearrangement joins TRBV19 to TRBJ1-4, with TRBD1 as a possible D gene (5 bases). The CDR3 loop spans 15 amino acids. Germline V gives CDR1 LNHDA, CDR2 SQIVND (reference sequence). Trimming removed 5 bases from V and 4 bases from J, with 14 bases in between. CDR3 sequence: CASSGIRRGNEKLFF. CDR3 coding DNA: TGTGCCAGTAGTGGGATCAGGAGGGGTAATGAAAAACTGTTTTTT.

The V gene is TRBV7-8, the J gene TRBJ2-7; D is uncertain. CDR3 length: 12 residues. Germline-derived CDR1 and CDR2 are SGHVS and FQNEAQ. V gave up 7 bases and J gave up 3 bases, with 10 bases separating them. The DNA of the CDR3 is TGTGCCAGCACCATTAGTGGCTACGAGCAGTACTTC. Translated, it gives CASTISGYEQYF.

DNA for the CDR3: TGTGCCAGCAGATTTCAGATGACAGGGGTATATGGCTACACCTTC. Translation gives CASRFQMTGVYGYTF. The J gene is TRBJ1-2, the V gene TRBV27, with 8 bases lining up with TRBD1. After removal of 6 bases from V and 5 bases from J, the junction contained 11 bases not matched to a gene. CDR1 is MNHEY, CDR2 SMNVEV, per germline (reference sequence). The CDR3 has 15 amino acids.

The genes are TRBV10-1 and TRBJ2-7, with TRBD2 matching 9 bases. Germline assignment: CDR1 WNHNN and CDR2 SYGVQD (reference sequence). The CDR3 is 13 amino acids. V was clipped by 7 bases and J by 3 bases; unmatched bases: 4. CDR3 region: CASKISGGYEQYF. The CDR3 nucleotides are TGCGCCAGCAAAATTAGCGGGGGCTACGAGCAGTACTTC.

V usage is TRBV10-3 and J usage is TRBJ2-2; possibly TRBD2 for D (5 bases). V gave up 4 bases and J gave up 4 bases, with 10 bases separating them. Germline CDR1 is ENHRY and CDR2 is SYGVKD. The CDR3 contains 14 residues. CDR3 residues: CAISGGSRTGELFF. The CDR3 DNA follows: TGTGCCATCAGTGGAGGGTCTCGCACCGGGGAGCTGTTTTTT.

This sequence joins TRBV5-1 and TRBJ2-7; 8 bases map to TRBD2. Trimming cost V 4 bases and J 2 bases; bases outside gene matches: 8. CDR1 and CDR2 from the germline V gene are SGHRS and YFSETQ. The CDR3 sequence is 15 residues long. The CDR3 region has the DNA TGCGCCAGCAGCGCGACTAGCGACGGGACCTACGAGCAGTACTTC. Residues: CASSATSDGTYEQYF.

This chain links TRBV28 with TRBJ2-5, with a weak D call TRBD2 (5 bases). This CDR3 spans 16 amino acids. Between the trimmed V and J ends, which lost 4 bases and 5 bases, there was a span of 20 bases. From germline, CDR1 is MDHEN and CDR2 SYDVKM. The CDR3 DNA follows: TGTGCCAGCAGTTCCCTCTCCTTGGGAGAAAGGGAGACCCAGTACTTC. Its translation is CASSSLSLGERETQYF.

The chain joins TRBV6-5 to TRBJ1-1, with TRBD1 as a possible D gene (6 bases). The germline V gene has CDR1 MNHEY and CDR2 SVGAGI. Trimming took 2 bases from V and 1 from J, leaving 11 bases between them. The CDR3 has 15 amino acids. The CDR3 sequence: CASSYGQHTNTEAFF. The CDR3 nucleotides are TGTGCCAGCAGTTACGGACAGCACACGAACACTGAAGCTTTCTTT.

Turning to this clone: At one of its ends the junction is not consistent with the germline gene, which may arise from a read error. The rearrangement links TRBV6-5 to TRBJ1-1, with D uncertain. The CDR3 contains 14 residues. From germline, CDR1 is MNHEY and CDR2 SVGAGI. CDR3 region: CASSYSRPDTEAFF. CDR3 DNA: TGTGCCAGCAGTTACTCCCGCCCAGACACGGAAGCTTTCTTT.

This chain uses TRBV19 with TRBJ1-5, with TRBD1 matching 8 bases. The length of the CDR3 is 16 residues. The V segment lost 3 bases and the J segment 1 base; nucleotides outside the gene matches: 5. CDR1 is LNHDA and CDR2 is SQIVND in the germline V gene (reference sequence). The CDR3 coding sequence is TGTGCCAGTAGTATCCAGGGGGCGGGAAGCAATCAGCCCCAGCATTTT. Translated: CASSIQGAGSNQPQHF.

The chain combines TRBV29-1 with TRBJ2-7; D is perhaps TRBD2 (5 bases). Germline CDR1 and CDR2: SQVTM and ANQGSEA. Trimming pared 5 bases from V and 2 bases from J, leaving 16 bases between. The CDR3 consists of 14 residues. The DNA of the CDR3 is TGCAGCGTTAGCGGAGAGGTTGTCGCCTACGAGCAGTACTTC. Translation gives CSVSGEVVAYEQYF.

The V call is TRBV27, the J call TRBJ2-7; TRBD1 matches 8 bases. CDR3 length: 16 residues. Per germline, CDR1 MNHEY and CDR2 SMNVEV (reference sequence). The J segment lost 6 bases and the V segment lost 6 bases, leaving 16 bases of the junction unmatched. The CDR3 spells CASSLTANRGITEQYF. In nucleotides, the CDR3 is TGTGCCAGCAGCCTTACGGCCAACAGGGGGATTACCGAGCAGTACTTC.

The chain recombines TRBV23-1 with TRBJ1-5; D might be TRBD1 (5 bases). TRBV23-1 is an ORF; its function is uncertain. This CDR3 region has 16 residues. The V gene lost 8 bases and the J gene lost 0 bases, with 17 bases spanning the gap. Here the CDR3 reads CASGTGGTYSNQPQHF. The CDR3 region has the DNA TGCGCCAGCGGCACGGGGGGAACGTATAGCAATCAGCCCCAGCATTTT.

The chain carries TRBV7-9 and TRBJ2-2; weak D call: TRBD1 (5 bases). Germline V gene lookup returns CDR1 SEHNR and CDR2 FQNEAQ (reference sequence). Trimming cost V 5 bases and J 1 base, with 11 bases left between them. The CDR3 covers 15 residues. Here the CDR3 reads CASSVARGNTGELFF. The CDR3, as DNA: TGTGCCAGCAGCGTCGCTAGGGGGAACACCGGGGAGCTGTTTTTT.

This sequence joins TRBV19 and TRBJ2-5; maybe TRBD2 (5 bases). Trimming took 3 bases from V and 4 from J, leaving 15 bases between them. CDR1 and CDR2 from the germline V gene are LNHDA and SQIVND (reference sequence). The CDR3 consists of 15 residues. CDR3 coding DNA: TGTGCCAGTAGTATTGGTGGGATCGGAGGAGAGACCCAGTACTTC. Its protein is CASSIGGIGGETQYF.

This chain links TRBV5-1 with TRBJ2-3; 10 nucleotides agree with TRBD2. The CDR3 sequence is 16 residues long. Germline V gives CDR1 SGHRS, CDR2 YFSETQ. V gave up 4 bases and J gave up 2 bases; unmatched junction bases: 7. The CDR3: CASSVLAGGYTDTQYF. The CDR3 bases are TGCGCCAGCAGCGTTTTAGCGGGGGGATACACAGATACGCAGTATTTT. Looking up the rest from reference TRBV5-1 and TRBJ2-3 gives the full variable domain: KAGVTQTPRYLIKTRGQQVTLSCSPISGHRSVSWYQQTPGQGLQFLFEYFSETQRNKGNFPGRFSGRQFSNSRSEMNVSTLELGDSALYLCASSVLAGGYTDTQYFGPGTRLTVL.

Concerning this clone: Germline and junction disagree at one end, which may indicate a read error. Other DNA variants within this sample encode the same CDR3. In DNA, the CDR3 is TGCGCCAGTAGCTTGGATCCCCACAGCGGGGAGACCCAGTACTTC. This encodes CASSLDPHSGETQYF. V usage is TRBV5-1 and J usage is TRBJ2-5; possible D gene TRBD2, 6 bases. CDR1 is SGHRS and CDR2 is YFSETQ in the germline V gene. The CDR3 is 15 residues long.

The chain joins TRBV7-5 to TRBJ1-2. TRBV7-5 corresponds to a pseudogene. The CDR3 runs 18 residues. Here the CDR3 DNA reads TGTGCCAGAAGCCCCGGGGGGGAAAAGATGAGAAACGACTATGGCTACACCTTC. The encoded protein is CARSPGGEKMRNDYGYTF.

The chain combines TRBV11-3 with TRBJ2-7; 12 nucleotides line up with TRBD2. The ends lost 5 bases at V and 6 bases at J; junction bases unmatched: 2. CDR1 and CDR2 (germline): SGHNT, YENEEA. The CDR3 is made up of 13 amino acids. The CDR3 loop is CASSPGLAGEQYF. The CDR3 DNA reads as TGTGCCAGCAGCCCGGGACTAGCGGGCGAGCAGTACTTC.

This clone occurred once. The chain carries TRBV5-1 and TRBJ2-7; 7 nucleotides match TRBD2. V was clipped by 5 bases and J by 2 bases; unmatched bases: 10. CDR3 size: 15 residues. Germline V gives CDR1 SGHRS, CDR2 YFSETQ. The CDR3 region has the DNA TGCGCCAGCAGGGAACTAGCGCGGTCTACCTACGAGCAGTACTTC. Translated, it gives CASRELARSTYEQYF.

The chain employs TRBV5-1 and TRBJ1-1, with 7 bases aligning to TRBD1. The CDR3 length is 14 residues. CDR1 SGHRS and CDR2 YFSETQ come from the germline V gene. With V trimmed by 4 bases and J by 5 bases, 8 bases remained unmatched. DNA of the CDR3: TGCGCCAGCAGCATCGACAGGGTGGGTACTGAAGCTTTCTTT. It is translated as CASSIDRVGTEAFF.

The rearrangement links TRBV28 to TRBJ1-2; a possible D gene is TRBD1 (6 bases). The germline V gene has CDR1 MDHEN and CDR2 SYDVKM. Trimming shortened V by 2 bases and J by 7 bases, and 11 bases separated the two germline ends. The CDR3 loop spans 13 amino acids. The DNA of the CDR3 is TGTGCCAGCAGTTTAGCGGGGGGCTCTGGCTACACCTTC. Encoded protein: CASSLAGGSGYTF.

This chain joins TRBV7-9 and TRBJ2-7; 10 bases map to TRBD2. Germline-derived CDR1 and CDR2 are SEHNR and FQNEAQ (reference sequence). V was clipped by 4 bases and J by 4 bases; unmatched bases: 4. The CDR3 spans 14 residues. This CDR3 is CASSSSGGRYEQYF. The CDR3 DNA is TGTGCCAGCAGCTCTAGCGGGGGCCGGTACGAGCAGTACTTC.

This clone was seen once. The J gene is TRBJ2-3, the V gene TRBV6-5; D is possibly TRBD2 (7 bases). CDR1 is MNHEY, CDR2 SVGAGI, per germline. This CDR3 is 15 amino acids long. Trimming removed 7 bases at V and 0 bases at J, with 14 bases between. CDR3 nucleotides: TGTGCCAGCAAGATCGCGGGGGCAAGCACAGATACGCAGTATTTT. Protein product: CASKIAGASTDTQYF.

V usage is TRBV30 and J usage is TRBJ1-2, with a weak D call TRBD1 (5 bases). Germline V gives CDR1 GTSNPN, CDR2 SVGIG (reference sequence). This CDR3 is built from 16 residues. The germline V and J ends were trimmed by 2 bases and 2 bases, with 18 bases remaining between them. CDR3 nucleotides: TGTGCCTGGAGTTTGTCGGGGGGAGGTTCAAACTATGGCTACACCTTC. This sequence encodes CAWSLSGGGSNYGYTF.

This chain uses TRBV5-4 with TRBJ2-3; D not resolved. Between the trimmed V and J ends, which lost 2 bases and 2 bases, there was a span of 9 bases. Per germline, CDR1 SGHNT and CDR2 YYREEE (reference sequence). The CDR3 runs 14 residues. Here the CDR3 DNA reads TGTGCCAGCAGCTTTGCACAATACACAGATACGCAGTATTTT. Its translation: CASSFAQYTDTQYF.

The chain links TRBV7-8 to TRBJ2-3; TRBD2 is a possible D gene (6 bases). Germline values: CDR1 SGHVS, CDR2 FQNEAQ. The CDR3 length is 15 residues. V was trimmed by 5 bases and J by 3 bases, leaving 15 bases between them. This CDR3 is CASSPTGGETDTQYF. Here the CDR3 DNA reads TGTGCCAGCAGCCCCACTGGAGGGGAAACAGATACGCAGTATTTT.

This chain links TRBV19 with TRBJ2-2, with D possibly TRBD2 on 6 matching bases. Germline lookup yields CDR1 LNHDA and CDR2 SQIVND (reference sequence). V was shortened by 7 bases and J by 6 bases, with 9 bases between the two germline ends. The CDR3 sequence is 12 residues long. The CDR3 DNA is TGTGCCAGTAAGACGGGGGCCGGGGAGCTGTTTTTT. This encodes CASKTGAGELFF.

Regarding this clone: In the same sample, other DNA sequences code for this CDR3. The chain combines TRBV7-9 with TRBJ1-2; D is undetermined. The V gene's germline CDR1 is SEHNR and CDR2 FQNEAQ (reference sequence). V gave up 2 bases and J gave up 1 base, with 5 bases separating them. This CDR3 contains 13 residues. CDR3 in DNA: TGTGCCAGCAGCTTAAGGAGTAACTATGGCTACACCTTC. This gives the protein CASSLRSNYGYTF.

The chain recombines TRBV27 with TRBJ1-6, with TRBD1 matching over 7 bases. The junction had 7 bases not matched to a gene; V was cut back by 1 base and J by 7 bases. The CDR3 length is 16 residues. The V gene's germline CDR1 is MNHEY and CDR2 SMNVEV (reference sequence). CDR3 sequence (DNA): TGTGCCAGCAGTTTATTTACCGGGACAGTAAATTCACCCCTCCACTTT. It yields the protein CASSLFTGTVNSPLHF.

In DNA form, the CDR3 reads TGCAGCGCCTCCGGTACTTCGAACACTGAAGCTTTCTTT. This encodes CSASGTSNTEAFF. The rearrangement uses TRBV29-1 and TRBJ1-1, with D unclear. Trimming cost V 7 bases and J 1 base, with 13 bases left between them. Germline CDR1 is SQVTM and CDR2 is ANQGSEA. This CDR3 region has 13 residues.

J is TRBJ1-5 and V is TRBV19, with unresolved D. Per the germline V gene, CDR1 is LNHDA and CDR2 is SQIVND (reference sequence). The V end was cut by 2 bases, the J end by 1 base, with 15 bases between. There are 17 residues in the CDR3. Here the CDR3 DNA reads TGTGCCAGTAGTATACGGGTTTCCCTAAGGAGCAATCAGCCCCAGCATTTT. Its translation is CASSIRVSLRSNQPQHF.